Below are 14 T cell receptor beta chains sequenced from a single sample in a study of radiotherapy plus CTLA-4 blockade in lung cancer. Data came from immunoSEQ multiplex PCR; TCRdb stores just in-frame clones and leaves some out. This sample yields some 110,000 clones, of which more than 70% are seen a single time; 2% to 3% belongs to the top ten. This specimen was peripheral blood, taken from a patient treated with radiotherapy plus ipilimumab. The receptors were gathered from a human donor with non-small cell lung cancer that progressed on radiotherapy plus ipilimumab. Some clones in this sample may be carry-over from other donors' samples.

The CDR3 bases are TGCAGCGTGGGGACAGACTATGGCTACACCTTC. This gives the protein CSVGTDYGYTF. The V and J genes are TRBV29-1 and TRBJ1-2; 7 bases match TRBD1. Germline CDR1 and CDR2: SQVTM and ANQGSEA. V lost 6 bases, J lost 3 bases, and 1 base stayed unmatched. CDR3 length equals 11 residues.

This clone was recorded only once. The chain couples TRBV9 to TRBJ2-2; TRBD1 might be the D (5 bases). V was trimmed by 1 base and J by 3 bases, leaving 10 bases between them. Germline V CDR1 and CDR2: SGDLS, YYNGEE. CDR3 size: 15 residues. The CDR3 DNA is TGTGCCAGCAGCGTATCAGGGCTTCACACCGGGGAGCTGTTTTTT. It translates to CASSVSGLHTGELFF.

This clone has only one observation. CDR3 sequence: CASSKGDSGYTF. CDR3 bases: TGTGCCAGCAGCAAGGGGGACAGTGGCTACACCTTC. The chain recombines TRBV9 with TRBJ1-2; 7 positions agree with TRBD1. Looked up from germline, CDR1 is SGDLS and CDR2 is YYNGEE. The CDR3 spans 12 residues. Trimming cost V 4 bases and J 7 bases; bases outside gene matches: 4.

The V call is TRBV20-1, the J call TRBJ2-5; D gene ambiguous. Between the trimmed V and J ends, which lost 2 bases and 5 bases, there was a span of 6 bases. Germline V gene sequence: CDR1 DFQATT, CDR2 SNEGSKA (reference sequence). CDR3 length: 11 amino acids. The CDR3 nucleotides are TGCAGTGCTAGAACCGAGGAGACCCAGTACTTC. Its protein product is CSARTEETQYF.

This chain uses TRBV7-2 with TRBJ1-2, with no clear D. CDR1 SGHTA and CDR2 FQGNSA come from the germline V gene. The CDR3 loop spans 13 amino acids. Trimming removed 5 bases at V and 6 bases at J, with 13 bases between. The CDR3 here is CASSTGFGDGYTF. CDR3 DNA sequence: TGTGCCAGCAGCACCGGGTTCGGAGATGGCTACACCTTC.

The chain combines TRBV7-3 with TRBJ2-1; D call uncertain. Germline CDR1 is SGHTA and CDR2 is FQGTGA. Between the trimmed V and J ends, which lost 5 bases and 5 bases, there was a span of 16 bases. The CDR3 is 15 residues long. This CDR3 reads CASSPRANNNNEQFF. For the CDR3, the DNA is TGTGCCAGCAGCCCACGGGCGAACAACAACAATGAGCAGTTCTTC.

In DNA form, the CDR3 reads TGTGCCAGCAGCTTAATGTCCTCAGGGATAGGGGAAAAACTGTTTTTT. Protein sequence: CASSLMSSGIGEKLFF. V and J are TRBV7-2 and TRBJ1-4; D is perhaps TRBD1 (5 bases). CDR1 and CDR2 (germline): SGHTA, FQGNSA. Trimming cost V 2 bases and J 8 bases, with 18 bases left between them. The CDR3 consists of 16 residues.

This chain connects TRBV14 to TRBJ1-2; no definite D call. This CDR3 is 16 amino acids long. V lost 1 base to trimming and J lost 4 bases, with 16 bases between them. Germline CDR1 and CDR2: SGHDN and FVKESK. CDR3 in DNA: TGTGCCAGCAGCCAAGGGGGAACACAAAAGACCTATGGCTACACCTTC. Translated, it gives CASSQGGTQKTYGYTF.

The chain recombines TRBV5-5 with TRBJ2-4; D is possibly TRBD1 (6 bases). Germline V gene data show CDR1 as SGHKS and CDR2 as YYEKEE (reference sequence). The V end was cut by 2 bases, the J end by 10 bases, with 16 bases between. The CDR3 extends over 14 amino acids. The CDR3 here is CASSFPGTLGIQYF. CDR3 DNA: TGTGCCAGCAGCTTCCCCGGGACACTCGGAATTCAGTACTTC.

A single count supports this clone. The V call is TRBV7-9, the J call TRBJ1-2; TRBD1 agrees at 8 bases. The CDR3 consists of 14 residues. Germline CDR1 reads SEHNR; CDR2 reads FQNEAQ (reference sequence). V lost 5 bases to trimming and J lost 7 bases; unmatched junction nucleotides: 9. DNA of the CDR3: TGTGCCAGCAGCGAAGGACAGGGTAAAGGTGGCTACACCTTC. The encoded protein is CASSEGQGKGGYTF.

This clone was detected once. The chain carries TRBV5-4 and TRBJ1-2; 10 bases are a match to TRBD1. V lost 1 base and J lost 7; bases outside the gene matches: 4. The length of the CDR3 is 14 residues. CDR1 and CDR2 from the germline V gene are SGHNT and YYREEE (reference sequence). The CDR3 region has the DNA TGTGCCAGCAGCTTGCCGGGACAGGGGAGTGGCTACACCTTC. It specifies CASSLPGQGSGYTF.

This chain links TRBV11-2 with TRBJ2-7; TRBD1 aligns across 7 bases. Germline CDR1 reads SGHAT; CDR2 reads FQNNGV. V lost 4 bases, J lost 6 bases, and 9 bases stayed unmatched. This CDR3 is 14 amino acids long. CDR3 DNA sequence: TGTGCCAGCAGCTCGGAACGTACAGGGGCCGAGCAGTACTTC. This codes for CASSSERTGAEQYF.

The chain recombines TRBV5-4 with TRBJ1-1; a weak D match, TRBD1 (5 bases). The CDR3 spans 14 residues. Between the trimmed V and J ends, which lost 1 base and 3 bases, there was a span of 10 bases. Germline-derived CDR1 and CDR2 are SGHNT and YYREEE (reference sequence). The CDR3 sequence: CASSLTGVHTEAFF. The CDR3 DNA reads as TGTGCCAGCAGCTTGACGGGGGTCCACACTGAAGCTTTCTTT. Filled out from reference TRBV5-4 and TRBJ1-1, the complete variable domain reads ETGVTQSPTHLIKTRGQQVTLRCSSQSGHNTVSWYQQALGQGPQFIFQYYREEENGRGNFPPRFSGLQFPNYSSELNVNALELDDSALYLCASSLTGVHTEAFFGQGTRLTVV.

The rearrangement links TRBV7-2 to TRBJ2-3; D gene uncertain. The V and J ends lost 3 bases and 0 bases respectively, with 4 bases between them. The V gene's germline CDR1 is SGHTA and CDR2 FQGNSA. CDR3 size: 13 residues. The CDR3 here is CASSFPSTDTQYF. CDR3 DNA: TGTGCCAGCAGCTTCCCTAGCACAGATACGCAGTATTTT.